These 13 T cell receptor beta chains were sequenced from one sample in a study of T-cell memory formation after mild COVID-19. Each CDR3 protein is one row after TCRdb ran MiXCR on the 5' RACE reads. Seen here are more than 250,000 distinct CDR3 sequences, 15% to 20% observed once, and the top ten hold more than 20%. The sample was PBMCs or a T cell subset sorted from them (not recorded which). The source is a man aged 18-30 years who had mild COVID-19 (a few samples of this study predate the infection). Cell type and time point are not known.

This clonotype showed up just a few times. The chain couples TRBV4-1 to TRBJ1-1; D remains unclear. CDR1 is MGHRA, CDR2 YSYEKL, per germline. This CDR3 has 16 residues. V shed 1 base and J shed 0 bases, with 12 bases lying between them. CDR3 nucleotides: TGCGCCAGCAGCCAAGGTTTTCCGGGATTGAACACTGAAGCTTTCTTT. It is translated as CASSQGFPGLNTEAFF.

The chain has TRBV6-2 or TRBV6-3 and TRBJ1-2; 8 bases fit TRBD1. V gave up 6 bases and J gave up 8 bases; unmatched junction bases: 11. In germline, CDR1 is MNHEY, CDR2 SVGEGT. The CDR3 has 14 residues. As DNA, the CDR3 is TGTGCCAGCAGCCGTGGGACAGGCGCAGGAGGCTACACCTTC. This sequence encodes CASSRGTGAGGYTF.

The chain recombines TRBV6-2 or TRBV6-3 with TRBJ2-1; 11 bases match TRBD2. Germline V gene sequence: CDR1 MNHEY, CDR2 SVGEGT. Germline trimming cut 4 bases from V and 7 bases from J; bases unmatched to any gene: 3. CDR3 length: 14 amino acids. CDR3 sequence: CASSFLAGGNEQFF. CDR3 sequence (DNA): TGTGCCAGCAGTTTCCTAGCGGGGGGAAATGAGCAGTTCTTC.

V and J are TRBV12-3 or TRBV12-4 and TRBJ1-5; 7 bases are a match to TRBD1. The J segment lost 3 bases and the V segment lost 9 bases, leaving 5 bases of the junction unmatched. This CDR3 has 13 amino acids. The DNA of the CDR3 is TGTGCCAGTGGCGGGACAGACAATCAGCCCCAGCATTTT. Protein: CASGGTDNQPQHF.

V gene TRBV20-1 combines with J gene TRBJ2-5; 8 positions match TRBD2. V shed 3 bases, J shed 0 bases, and the junction held 6 bases outside the gene matches. Per germline, CDR1 DFQATT and CDR2 SNEGSKA (reference sequence). The CDR3 runs 15 residues. This chain's CDR3 is CSARWPSGYQETQYF. The CDR3 DNA is TGCAGTGCTAGGTGGCCTAGCGGGTACCAAGAGACCCAGTACTTC.

This clonotype has more than one count but fewer than ten. The V call is TRBV27, the J call TRBJ2-2; D is unclear. The V end lost 5 bases, the J end lost 1 base, and 20 bases lay between the germline ends. The length of the CDR3 is 18 residues. Germline loops: CDR1 MNHEY, CDR2 SMNVEV (reference sequence). The CDR3 DNA follows: TGTGCCAGCAGTCCACGACGGGCCGCGGCTTTGAACACCGGGGAGCTGTTTTTT. It codes for CASSPRRAAALNTGELFF.

This chain links TRBV5-6 with TRBJ1-1, with D perhaps TRBD1 (5 bases). This CDR3 spans 14 amino acids. The germline V and J ends were trimmed by 6 bases and 5 bases, with 17 bases remaining between them. Germline CDR1 and CDR2: SGHDT and YYEEEE. The DNA of the CDR3 is TGTGCCAGCACCCGGGGCACCGTGGGTACTGAAGCTTTCTTT. Its protein is CASTRGTVGTEAFF.

CDR3 bases: TGCGCCAGCAGCGGGACAGGGGGCCTCTATGGCTACACCTTC. Translation: CASSGTGGLYGYTF. This chain joins TRBV5-1 and TRBJ1-2, with TRBD1 matching 12 bases. This CDR3 contains 14 residues. The V and J ends lost 4 bases and 4 bases, in that order; junction bases with no gene match: 2. Per germline, CDR1 SGHRS and CDR2 YFSETQ.

This clonotype came up many times. This chain connects TRBV6-5 to TRBJ1-1; 8 bases are shared with TRBD1. Germline loops: CDR1 MNHEY, CDR2 SVGAGI. The CDR3 is made up of 14 amino acids. J was trimmed by 1 base and V by 4 bases; bases with no gene match: 2. The CDR3 here is CASSFDRGNTEAFF. In DNA, the CDR3 is TGTGCCAGCAGTTTCGACAGGGGGAACACTGAAGCTTTCTTT.

The rearrangement links TRBV10-3 to TRBJ2-2, with 11 nucleotides matching TRBD1. CDR3 size: 15 residues. V shed 6 bases, J shed 7 bases, and the junction held 7 bases outside the gene matches. Germline-derived CDR1 and CDR2 are ENHRY and SYGVKD. The CDR3 DNA sequence: TGTGCCATCAGCCCCGGGACAGGGGGAGTCGGGGAGCTGTTTTTT. Its translation: CAISPGTGGVGELFF.

The V gene is TRBV20-1, the J gene TRBJ1-5; possibly TRBD1 for D (6 bases). Germline lookup yields CDR1 DFQATT and CDR2 SNEGSKA (reference sequence). V was clipped by 5 bases and J by 0 bases, with 17 bases between them. The CDR3 covers 16 residues. The CDR3 coding sequence is TGCAGTGCTTGCTCGGGGGGCGGTGGTAGCAATCAGCCCCAGCATTTT. Translating it yields CSACSGGGGSNQPQHF.

The chain couples TRBV20-1 to TRBJ2-3; 9 nucleotides agree with TRBD2. Per the germline V gene, CDR1 is DFQATT and CDR2 is SNEGSKA (reference sequence). The ends lost 3 bases at V and 2 bases at J; junction bases unmatched: 9. This CDR3 spans 16 amino acids. The DNA for the CDR3 is TGCAGTGCTAGGACACTGAAGCGGGAGGCCACAGATACGCAGTATTTT. The encoded protein is CSARTLKREATDTQYF.

This clonotype was observed a handful of times. This rearrangement joins TRBV7-3 to TRBJ2-3, with D unclear. V was pared by 5 bases and J by 6 bases, with 6 bases between. The CDR3 has 11 residues. The germline V gene encodes CDR1 SGHTA and CDR2 FQGTGA. CDR3 residues: CASSTGDTQYF. For the CDR3, the DNA is TGTGCCAGCAGCACCGGGGATACGCAGTATTTT.